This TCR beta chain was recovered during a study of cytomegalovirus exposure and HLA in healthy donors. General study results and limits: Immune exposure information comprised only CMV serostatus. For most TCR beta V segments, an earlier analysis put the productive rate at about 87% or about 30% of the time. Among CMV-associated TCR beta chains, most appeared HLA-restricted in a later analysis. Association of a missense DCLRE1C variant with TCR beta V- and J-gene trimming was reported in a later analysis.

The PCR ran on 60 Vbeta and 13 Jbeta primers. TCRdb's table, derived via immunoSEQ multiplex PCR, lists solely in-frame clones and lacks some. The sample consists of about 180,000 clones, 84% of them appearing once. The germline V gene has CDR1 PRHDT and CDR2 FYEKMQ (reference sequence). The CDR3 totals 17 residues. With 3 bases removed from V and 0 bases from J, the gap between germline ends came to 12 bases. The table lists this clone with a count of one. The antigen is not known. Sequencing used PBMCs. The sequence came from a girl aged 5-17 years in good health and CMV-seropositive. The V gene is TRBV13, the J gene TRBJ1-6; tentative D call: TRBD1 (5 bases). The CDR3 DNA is TGTGCCAGCAGCTTGGGGCAGTCGAGCTCCTATAATTCACCCCTCCACTTT. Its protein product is CASSLGQSSSYNSPLHF.